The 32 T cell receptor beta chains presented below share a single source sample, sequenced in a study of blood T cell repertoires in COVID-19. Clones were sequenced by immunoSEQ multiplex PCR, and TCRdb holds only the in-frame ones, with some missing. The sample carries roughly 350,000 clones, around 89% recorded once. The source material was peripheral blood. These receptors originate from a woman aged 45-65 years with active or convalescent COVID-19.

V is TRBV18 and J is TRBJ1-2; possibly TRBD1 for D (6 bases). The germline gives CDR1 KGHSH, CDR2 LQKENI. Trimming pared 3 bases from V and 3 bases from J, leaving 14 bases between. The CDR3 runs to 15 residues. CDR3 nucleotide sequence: TGTGCCAGCTCACCGGGGCAGGGGCCATACTATGGCTACACCTTC. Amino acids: CASSPGQGPYYGYTF.

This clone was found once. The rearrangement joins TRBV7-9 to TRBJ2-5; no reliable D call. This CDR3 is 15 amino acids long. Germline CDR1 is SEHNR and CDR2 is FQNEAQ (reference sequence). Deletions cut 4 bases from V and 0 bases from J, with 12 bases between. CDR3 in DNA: TGTGCCAGCAGCTCGCATACTTGGTACCAAGAGACCCAGTACTTC. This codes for CASSSHTWYQETQYF.

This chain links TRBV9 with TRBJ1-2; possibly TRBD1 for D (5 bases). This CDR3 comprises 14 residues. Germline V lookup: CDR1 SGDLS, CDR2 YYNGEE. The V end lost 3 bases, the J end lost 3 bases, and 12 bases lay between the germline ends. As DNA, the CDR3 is TGTGCCAGCAGCGCTGTCGGGGGGGACTATGGCTACACCTTC. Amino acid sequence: CASSAVGGDYGYTF.

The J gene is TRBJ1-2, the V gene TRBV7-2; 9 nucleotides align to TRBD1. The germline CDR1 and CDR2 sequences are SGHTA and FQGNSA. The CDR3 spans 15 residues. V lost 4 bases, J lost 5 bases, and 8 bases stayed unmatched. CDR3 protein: CASSSSLGQGYGYTF. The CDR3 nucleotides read TGTGCCAGCAGCTCAAGCCTGGGACAGGGTTATGGCTACACCTTC.

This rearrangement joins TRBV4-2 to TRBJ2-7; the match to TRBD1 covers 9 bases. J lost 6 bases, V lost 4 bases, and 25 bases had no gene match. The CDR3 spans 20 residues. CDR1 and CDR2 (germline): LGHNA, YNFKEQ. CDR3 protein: CASSLVDGTGLLCEWFEQYF. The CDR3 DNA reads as TGTGCCAGCAGCCTGGTGGACGGGACAGGGTTATTATGCGAATGGTTCGAGCAGTACTTC.

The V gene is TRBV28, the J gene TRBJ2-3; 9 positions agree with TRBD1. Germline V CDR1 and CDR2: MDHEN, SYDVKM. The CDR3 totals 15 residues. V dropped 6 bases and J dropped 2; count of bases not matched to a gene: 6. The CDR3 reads CASSPRDRVTDTQYF. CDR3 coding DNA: TGTGCCAGCAGCCCCCGGGACAGGGTCACAGATACGCAGTATTTT. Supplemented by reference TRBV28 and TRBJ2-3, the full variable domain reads DVKVTQSSRYLVKRTGEKVFLECVQDMDHENMFWYRQDPGLGLRLIYFSYDVKMKEKGDIPEGYSVSREKKERFSLILESASTNQTSMYLCASSPRDRVTDTQYFGPGTRLTVL.

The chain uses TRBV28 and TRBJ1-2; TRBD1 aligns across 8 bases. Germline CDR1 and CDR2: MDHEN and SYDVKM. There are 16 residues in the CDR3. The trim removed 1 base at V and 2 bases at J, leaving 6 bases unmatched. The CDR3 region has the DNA TGTGCCAGCAGTTTATACCGGGACAGGCGAAACTATGGCTACACCTTC. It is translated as CASSLYRDRRNYGYTF.

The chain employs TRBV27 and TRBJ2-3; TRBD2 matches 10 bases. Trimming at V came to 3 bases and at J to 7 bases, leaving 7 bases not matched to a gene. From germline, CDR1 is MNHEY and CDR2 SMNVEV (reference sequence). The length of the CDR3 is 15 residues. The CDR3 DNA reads TGTGCCAGCAGTTTCCGAGCGGGAGGGCCAAATACGCAGTATTTT. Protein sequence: CASSFRAGGPNTQYF.

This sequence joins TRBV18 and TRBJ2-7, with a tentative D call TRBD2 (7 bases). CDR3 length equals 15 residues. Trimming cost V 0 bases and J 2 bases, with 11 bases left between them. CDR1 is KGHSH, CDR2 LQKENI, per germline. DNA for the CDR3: TGTGCCAGCTCACCACCGCGGGGGCTGGCCTACGAGCAGTACTTC. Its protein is CASSPPRGLAYEQYF.

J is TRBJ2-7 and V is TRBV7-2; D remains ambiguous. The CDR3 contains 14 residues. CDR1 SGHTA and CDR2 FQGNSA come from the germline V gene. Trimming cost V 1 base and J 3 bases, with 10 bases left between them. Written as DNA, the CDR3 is TGTGCCAGCAGCTTAGTGGTTAGCAGCTACGAGCAGTACTTC. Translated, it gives CASSLVVSSYEQYF.

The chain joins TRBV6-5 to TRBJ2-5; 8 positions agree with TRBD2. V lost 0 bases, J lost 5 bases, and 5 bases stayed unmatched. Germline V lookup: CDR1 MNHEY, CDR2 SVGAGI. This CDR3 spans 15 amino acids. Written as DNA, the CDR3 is TGTGCCAGCAGTTACTCGCCCGGGAGGGCGGAGACCCAGTACTTC. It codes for CASSYSPGRAETQYF.

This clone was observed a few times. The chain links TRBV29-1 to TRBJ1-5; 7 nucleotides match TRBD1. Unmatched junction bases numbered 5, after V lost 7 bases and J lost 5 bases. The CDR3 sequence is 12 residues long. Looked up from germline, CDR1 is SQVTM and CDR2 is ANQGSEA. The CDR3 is CSATGTDQPQHF. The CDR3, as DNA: TGCAGCGCCACGGGGACAGATCAGCCCCAGCATTTT.

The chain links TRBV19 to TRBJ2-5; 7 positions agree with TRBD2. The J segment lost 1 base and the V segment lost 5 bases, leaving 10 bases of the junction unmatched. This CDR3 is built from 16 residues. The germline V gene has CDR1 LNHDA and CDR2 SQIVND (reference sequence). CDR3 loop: CASSPQQLATQETQYF. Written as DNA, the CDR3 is TGTGCCAGTAGTCCTCAACAACTAGCGACCCAAGAGACCCAGTACTTC. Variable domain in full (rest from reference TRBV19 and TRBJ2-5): DGGITQSPKYLFRKEGQNVTLSCEQNLNHDAMYWYRQDPGQGLRLIYYSQIVNDFQKGDIAEGYSVSREKKESFPLTVTSAQKNPTAFYLCASSPQQLATQETQYFGPGTRLLVL.

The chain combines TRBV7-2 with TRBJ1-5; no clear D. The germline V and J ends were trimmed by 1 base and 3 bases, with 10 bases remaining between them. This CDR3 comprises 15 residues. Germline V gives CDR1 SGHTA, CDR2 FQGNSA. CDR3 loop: CASSLVRGNNQPQHF. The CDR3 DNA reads TGTGCCAGCAGCTTAGTACGAGGGAACAATCAGCCCCAGCATTTT. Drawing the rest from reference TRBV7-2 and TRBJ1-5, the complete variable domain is GAGVSQSPSNKVTEKGKDVELRCDPISGHTALYWYRQSLGQGLEFLIYFQGNSAPDKSGLPSDRFSAERTGGSVSTLTIQRTQQEDSAVYLCASSLVRGNNQPQHFGDGTRLSIL.

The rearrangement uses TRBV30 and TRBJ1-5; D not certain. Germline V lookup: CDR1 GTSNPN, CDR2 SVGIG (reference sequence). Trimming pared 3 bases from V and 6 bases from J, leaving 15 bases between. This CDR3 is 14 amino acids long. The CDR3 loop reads CAWRSPGLGQPQHF. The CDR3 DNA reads TGTGCCTGGAGATCTCCGGGGTTGGGTCAGCCCCAGCATTTT. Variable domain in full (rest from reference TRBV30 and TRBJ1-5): SQTIHQWPATLVQPVGSPLSLECTVEGTSNPNLYWYRQAAGRGLQLLFYSVGIGQISSEVPQNLSASRPQDRQFILSSKKLLLSDSGFYLCAWRSPGLGQPQHFGDGTRLSIL.

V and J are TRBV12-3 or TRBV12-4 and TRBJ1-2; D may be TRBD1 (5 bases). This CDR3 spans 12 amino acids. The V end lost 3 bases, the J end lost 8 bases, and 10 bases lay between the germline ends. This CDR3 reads CASSFEQGGYTF. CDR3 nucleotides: TGTGCCAGCAGTTTTGAGCAGGGCGGCTACACCTTC.

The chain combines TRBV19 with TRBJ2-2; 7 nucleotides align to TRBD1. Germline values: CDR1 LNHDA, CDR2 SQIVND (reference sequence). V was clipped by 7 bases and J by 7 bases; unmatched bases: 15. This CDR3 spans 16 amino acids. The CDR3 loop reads CASTPGDRVNVGELFF. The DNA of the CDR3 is TGTGCCAGTACTCCCGGTGACAGGGTAAATGTCGGGGAGCTGTTTTTT.

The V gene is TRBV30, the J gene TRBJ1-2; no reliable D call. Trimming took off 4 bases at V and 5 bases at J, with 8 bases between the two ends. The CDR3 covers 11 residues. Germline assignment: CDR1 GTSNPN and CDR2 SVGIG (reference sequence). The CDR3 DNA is TGTGCCTGGACGCGCTCTTATGGCTACACCTTC. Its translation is CAWTRSYGYTF.

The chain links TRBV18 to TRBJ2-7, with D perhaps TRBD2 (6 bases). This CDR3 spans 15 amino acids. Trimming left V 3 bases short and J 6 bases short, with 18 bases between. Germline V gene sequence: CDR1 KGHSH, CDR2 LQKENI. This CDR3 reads CASSPEKGRTTEQYF. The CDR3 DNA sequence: TGTGCCAGCTCACCGGAAAAGGGTAGGACTACCGAGCAGTACTTC.

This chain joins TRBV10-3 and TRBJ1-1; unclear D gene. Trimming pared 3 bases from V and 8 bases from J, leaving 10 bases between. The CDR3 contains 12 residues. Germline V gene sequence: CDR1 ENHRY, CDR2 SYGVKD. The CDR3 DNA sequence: TGTGCCATCAGTGAATTCTCGACAGAAGCTTTCTTT. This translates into CAISEFSTEAFF.

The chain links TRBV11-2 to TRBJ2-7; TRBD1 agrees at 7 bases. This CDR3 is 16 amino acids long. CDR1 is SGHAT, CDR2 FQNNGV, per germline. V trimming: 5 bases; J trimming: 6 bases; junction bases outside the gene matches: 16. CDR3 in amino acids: CASSLLAWDRIPEQYF. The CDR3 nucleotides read TGTGCCAGCAGCCTATTAGCCTGGGACAGAATACCCGAGCAGTACTTC.

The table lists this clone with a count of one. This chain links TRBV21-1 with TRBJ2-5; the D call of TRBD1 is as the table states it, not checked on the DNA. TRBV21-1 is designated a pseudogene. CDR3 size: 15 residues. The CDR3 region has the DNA TGTGCCAGCAGCCCGGAGACAGTTCGTCAAGAGACCCAGTACTTC. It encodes CASSPETVRQETQYF.

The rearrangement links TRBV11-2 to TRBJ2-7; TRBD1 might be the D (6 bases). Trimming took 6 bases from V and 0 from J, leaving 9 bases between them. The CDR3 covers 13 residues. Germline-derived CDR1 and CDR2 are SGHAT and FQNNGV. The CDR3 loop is CASRLDSSYEQYF. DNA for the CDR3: TGTGCCAGCAGACTGGACAGCTCCTACGAGCAGTACTTC.

The CDR3 region is CASSYSRGSNQPQHF. DNA of the CDR3: TGTGCCAGCAGTTACTCGCGGGGCAGTAATCAGCCCCAGCATTTT. The chain joins TRBV6-5 to TRBJ1-5; perhaps TRBD1 as D (5 bases). The germline V gene encodes CDR1 MNHEY and CDR2 SVGAGI. There are 15 residues in the CDR3. Trimming shortened V by 0 bases and J by 4 bases, and 10 bases separated the two germline ends.

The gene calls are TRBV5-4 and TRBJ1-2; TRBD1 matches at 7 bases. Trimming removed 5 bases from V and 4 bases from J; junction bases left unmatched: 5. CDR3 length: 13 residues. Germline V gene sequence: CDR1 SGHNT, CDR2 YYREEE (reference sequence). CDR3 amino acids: CASRQQGSYGYTF. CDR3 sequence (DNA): TGTGCCAGCAGACAACAGGGGAGCTATGGCTACACCTTC.

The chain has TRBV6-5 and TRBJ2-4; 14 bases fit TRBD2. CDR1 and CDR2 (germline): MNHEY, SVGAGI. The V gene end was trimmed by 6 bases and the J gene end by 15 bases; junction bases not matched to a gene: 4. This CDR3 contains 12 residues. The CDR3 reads CASSLGTSGGYF. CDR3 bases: TGTGCCAGCAGCCTCGGGACTAGCGGGGGGTACTTC.

The DNA for the CDR3 is TGTGCCACCAAGAAGGGGACTAGCGATTACAATGAGCAGTTCTTC. It translates to CATKKGTSDYNEQFF. V and J are TRBV24-1 and TRBJ2-1; 10 nucleotides line up with TRBD2. V lost 8 bases and J lost 4; bases outside the gene matches: 7. This CDR3 contains 15 residues. Germline CDR1 KGHDR, CDR2 SFDVKD.

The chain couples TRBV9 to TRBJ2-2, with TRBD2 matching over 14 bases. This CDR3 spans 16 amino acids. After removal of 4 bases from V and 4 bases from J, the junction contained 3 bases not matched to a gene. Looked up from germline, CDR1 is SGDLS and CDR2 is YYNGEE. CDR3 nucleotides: TGTGCCAGCAGCTTTGGGACTAGCGGGGGCACCGGGGAGCTGTTTTTT. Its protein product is CASSFGTSGGTGELFF.

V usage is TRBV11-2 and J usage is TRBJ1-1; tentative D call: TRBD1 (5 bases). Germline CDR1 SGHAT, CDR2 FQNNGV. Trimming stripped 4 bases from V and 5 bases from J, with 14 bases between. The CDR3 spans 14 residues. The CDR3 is CASSYDTQGTEAFF. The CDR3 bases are TGTGCCAGCAGCTACGACACCCAGGGAACTGAAGCTTTCTTT.

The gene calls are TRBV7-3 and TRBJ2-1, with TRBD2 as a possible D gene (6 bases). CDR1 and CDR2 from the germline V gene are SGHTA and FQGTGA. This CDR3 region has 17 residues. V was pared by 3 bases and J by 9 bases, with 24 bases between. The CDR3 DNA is TGTGCCAGCAGCTTTTATATACGGGAAAGCGGGCGGGGTGAGCAGTTCTTC. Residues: CASSFYIRESGRGEQFF.

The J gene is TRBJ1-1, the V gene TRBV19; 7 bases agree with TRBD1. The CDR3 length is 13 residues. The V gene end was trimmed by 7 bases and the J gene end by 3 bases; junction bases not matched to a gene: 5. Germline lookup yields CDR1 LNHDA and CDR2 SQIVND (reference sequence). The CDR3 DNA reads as TGTGCCAGTATCGGCCAGGGGGACACTGAAGCTTTCTTT. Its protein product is CASIGQGDTEAFF.

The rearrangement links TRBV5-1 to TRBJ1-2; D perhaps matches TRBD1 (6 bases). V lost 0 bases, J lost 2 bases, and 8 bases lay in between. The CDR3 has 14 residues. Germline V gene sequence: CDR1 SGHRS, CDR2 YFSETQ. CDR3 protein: CASSLGDINYGYTF. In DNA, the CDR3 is TGCGCCAGCAGCTTGGGGGACATAAACTATGGCTACACCTTC.